This is a list of T cell receptor beta chains from one sample in a study of blood T cell repertoires in COVID-19. The data were produced by immunoSEQ multiplex PCR, yet TCRdb's version contains in-frame clones alone and is incomplete. Of around 70,000 clones in the sample, just over 85% were seen once. Sequenced input: peripheral blood. All receptors come from a man under 40 with acute or convalescent COVID-19. CDR3s include the opening cysteine and the closing phenylalanine or tryptophan. A D gene is named only where the DNA matches it firmly. Size tells how often a clone was seen (once, few, many) or the class of an expanded clone, and some rows leave it out.

abundance	d_gene	j_gene	v_gene	CDR3aa	CDR3nt
.	.	TRBJ2-3	TRBV6-6	CASSSFSDTQYF	TGTGCCAGCAGTTCCTTCTCAGATACGCAGTATTTT
.	.	TRBJ1-2	TRBV7-9	CASSLQGGYTF	TGTGCCAGCAGCTTACAGGGAGGCTACACCTTC
.	TRBD1	TRBJ1-2	TRBV7-3	CASSPHGTDGYTF	TGTGCCAGCAGCCCTCACGGGACAGATGGCTACACCTTC
.	.	TRBJ1-2	TRBV4-3	CASSQTYPGVGGYTF	TGCGCCAGCAGCCAAACCTACCCGGGTGTAGGTGGCTACACCTTC
.	TRBD1	TRBJ1-2	TRBV29-1	CSVGTGANYGYTF	TGCAGCGTTGGGACAGGGGCTAACTATGGCTACACCTTC
.	.	TRBJ1-5	TRBV7-3	CASSLLEVGEVNSNQPQHF	TGTGCCAGCAGCTTACTGGAGGTAGGGGAGGTTAATAGCAATCAGCCCCAGCATTTT
.	.	TRBJ2-5	TRBV30	CAWSVRWTPEETQYF	TGTGCCTGGAGTGTAAGATGGACACCCGAAGAGACCCAGTACTTC
.	.	TRBJ2-2	TRBV27	CASSPQGTGELFF	TGTGCCAGCAGTCCGCAGGGTACCGGGGAGCTGTTTTTT
.	.	TRBJ1-5	TRBV28	CASTFGQKSNQPQHF	TGTGCCAGCACCTTCGGACAGAAATCCAATCAGCCCCAGCATTTT
.	.	TRBJ2-7	TRBV28	CASRITQGTYEQYF	TGTGCCAGCAGGATCACGCAGGGAACCTACGAGCAGTACTTC
once	TRBD2	TRBJ2-5	TRBV28	CASSSVGEGETQYF	TGTGCCAGCAGTTCAGTAGGGGAGGGGGAGACCCAGTACTTC
few	.	TRBJ2-7	TRBV9	CASSVDESRLDGSEQYF	TGTGCCAGCAGCGTAGATGAAAGCCGTCTAGACGGGAGCGAGCAGTACTTC
.	TRBD1	TRBJ2-5	TRBV7-2	CASSPDRGETQYF	TGTGCCAGCAGCCCAGACAGGGGAGAGACCCAGTACTTC
.	TRBD1	TRBJ1-4	TRBV13	CASSFPGTGNEKLFF	TGTGCCAGCAGCTTCCCCGGGACAGGGAATGAAAAACTGTTTTTT
once	.	TRBJ2-1	TRBV27	CASSLSSLSEQFF	TGTGCCAGCAGTTTATCAAGCCTAAGTGAGCAGTTCTTC
.	TRBD2	TRBJ2-2	TRBV24-1	CATRENLGEGRTGELFF	TGTGCCACCAGGGAAAACCTAGGGGAGGGACGCACCGGGGAGCTGTTTTTT
once	.	TRBJ2-1	TRBV6-1	CASSESAHIEQFF	TGTGCCAGCAGTGAATCCGCTCACATTGAGCAGTTCTTC
.	.	TRBJ2-5	TRBV9	CASSGHRAPGTQYF	TGTGCCAGCAGCGGCCACAGGGCGCCAGGGACCCAGTACTTC
.	.	TRBJ2-5	TRBV4-2	CASSQPGREQETQYF	TGTGCCAGCAGCCAACCAGGGCGGGAACAAGAGACCCAGTACTTC
once	TRBD2	TRBJ2-3	TRBV7-9	CASSPQSGEWYTQYF	TGTGCCAGCAGCCCGCAGAGCGGGGAGTGGTATACGCAGTATTTT
.	TRBD2	TRBJ2-3	TRBV7-7	CASSFSGSSDTQYF	TGTGCTAGCAGCTTCAGCGGGAGCTCAGATACGCAGTATTTT
.	TRBD2	TRBJ2-1	TRBV10-3	CAITGRAPGTSGTGGYNEQFF	TGTGCCATCACAGGGCGGGCCCCCGGGACTAGCGGGACCGGGGGTTACAATGAGCAGTTCTTC
.	TRBD2	TRBJ2-2	TRBV5-1	CASSWRPTSAGELFF	TGCGCCAGCAGCTGGAGACCCACTAGCGCCGGGGAGCTGTTTTTT
.	.	TRBJ2-1	TRBV5-6	CASRPEGGANEQFF	TGTGCCAGCAGGCCGGAGGGAGGTGCGAATGAGCAGTTCTTC
.	.	TRBJ2-7	TRBV10-2	CVLRMVSRGLEQYF	TGCGTACTCCGTATGGTCTCCCGAGGGCTCGAGCAGTACTTC
.	.	TRBJ2-2	TRBV3-1/TRBV3-2	CASSTNTGELFF	TGTGCCAGCAGCACTAACACCGGGGAGCTGTTTTTT
.	.	TRBJ2-3	TRBV7-2	CASSSPSGTDTQYF	TGTGCCAGCAGCTCTCCCAGCGGGACAGATACGCAGTATTTT
.	.	TRBJ2-7	TRBV5-6	CASSLRARGYEQYF	TGTGCCAGCAGCCTTAGGGCGCGCGGGTACGAGCAGTACTTC
few	TRBD1	TRBJ2-5	TRBV3-1/TRBV3-2	CASSQDRGQGKETQYF	TGTGCCAGCAGCCAAGATCGGGGACAGGGGAAAGAGACCCAGTACTTC
.	.	TRBJ2-7	TRBV19	CASSIAGATYEQYF	TGTGCCAGTAGTATTGCGGGGGCAACTTACGAGCAGTACTTC
.	.	TRBJ2-7	TRBV18	CASSPRGRAPYEQYF	TGTGCCAGCTCACCGCGAGGGCGAGCCCCCTACGAGCAGTACTTC
.	.	TRBJ2-5	TRBV7-9	CASSLSVNVETQYF	TGTGCCAGCAGCTTATCAGTGAATGTGGAGACCCAGTACTTC
.	TRBD1	TRBJ2-7	TRBV11-2	CASSSGQGAYEQYF	TGTGCCAGCAGCTCGGGACAGGGGGCGTACGAGCAGTACTTC
.	.	TRBJ1-5	TRBV4-1	CASSQGPGEQPQHF	TGCGCCAGCAGCCAAGGACCAGGGGAACAGCCCCAGCATTTT
.	.	TRBJ2-2	TRBV3-1/TRBV3-2	CASRTTRDTGELFF	TGTGCCAGCAGAACGACTAGGGACACCGGGGAGCTGTTTTTT
.	.	TRBJ2-7	TRBV4-3	CASSQDLGGTVRGEQYF	TGCGCCAGCAGCCAAGATTTAGGCGGGACAGTAAGGGGCGAGCAGTACTTC
.	TRBD1	TRBJ2-7	TRBV4-1	CASSQGTGTGNEQYF	TGCGCCAGCAGCCAAGGCACCGGGACAGGGAACGAGCAGTACTTC
.	.	TRBJ2-6	TRBV7-9	CASSSTGSGANVLTF	TGTGCCAGCAGCTCAACAGGCTCTGGGGCCAACGTCCTGACTTTC
few	.	TRBJ1-6	TRBV28	CASSLRKQGRSPLHF	TGTGCCAGCAGTTTAAGAAAGCAGGGGCGGTCACCCCTCCACTTT
once	.	TRBJ2-1	TRBV7-9	CASSSERSSYNEQFF	TGTGCCAGCAGCTCCGAACGTAGCTCCTACAATGAGCAGTTCTTC